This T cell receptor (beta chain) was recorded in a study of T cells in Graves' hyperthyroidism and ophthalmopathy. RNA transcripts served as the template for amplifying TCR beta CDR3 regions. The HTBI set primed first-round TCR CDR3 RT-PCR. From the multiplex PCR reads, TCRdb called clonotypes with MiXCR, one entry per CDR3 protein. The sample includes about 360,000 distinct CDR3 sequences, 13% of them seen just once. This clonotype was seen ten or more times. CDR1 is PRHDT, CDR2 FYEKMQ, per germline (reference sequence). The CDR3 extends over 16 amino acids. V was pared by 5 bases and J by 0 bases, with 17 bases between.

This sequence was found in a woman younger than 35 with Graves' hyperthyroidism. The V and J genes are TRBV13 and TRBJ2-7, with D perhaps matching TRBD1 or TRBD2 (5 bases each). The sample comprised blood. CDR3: CASSGQGPTVSYEQYF. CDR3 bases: TGTGCCAGCAGCGGGCAGGGACCTACCGTCTCCTACGAGCAGTACTTC.